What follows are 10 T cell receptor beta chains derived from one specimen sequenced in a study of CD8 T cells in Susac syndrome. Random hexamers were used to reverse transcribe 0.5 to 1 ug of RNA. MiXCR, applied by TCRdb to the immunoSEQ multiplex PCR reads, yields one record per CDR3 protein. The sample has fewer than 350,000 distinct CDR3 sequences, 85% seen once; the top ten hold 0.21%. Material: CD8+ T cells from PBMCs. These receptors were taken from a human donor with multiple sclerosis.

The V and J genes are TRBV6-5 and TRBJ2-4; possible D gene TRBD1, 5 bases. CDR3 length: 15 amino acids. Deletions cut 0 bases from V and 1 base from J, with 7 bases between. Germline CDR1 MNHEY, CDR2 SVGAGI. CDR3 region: CASSYSPGAKNIQYF. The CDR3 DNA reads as TGTGCCAGCAGTTACTCACCAGGGGCCAAAAACATTCAGTACTTC.

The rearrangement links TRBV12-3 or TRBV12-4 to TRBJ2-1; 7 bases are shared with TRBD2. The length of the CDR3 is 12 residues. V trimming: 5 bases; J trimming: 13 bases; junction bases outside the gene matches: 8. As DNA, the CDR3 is TGTGCCAGCAGTCCAGCCGGGACTATCCAGTTCTTC. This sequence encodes CASSPAGTIQFF.

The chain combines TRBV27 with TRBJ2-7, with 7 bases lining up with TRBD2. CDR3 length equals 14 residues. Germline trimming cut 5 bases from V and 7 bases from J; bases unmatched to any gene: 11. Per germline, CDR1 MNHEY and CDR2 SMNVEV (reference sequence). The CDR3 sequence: CASSVIGLGREQYF. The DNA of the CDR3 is TGTGCCAGCAGTGTAATTGGCCTCGGGAGGGAGCAGTACTTC.

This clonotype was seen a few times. This CDR3 is CASSFTHGDTQYF. The CDR3 nucleotides are TGTGCCAGCAGCTTCACTCATGGGGATACGCAGTATTTT. The chain combines TRBV11-2 with TRBJ2-3; D not resolved. CDR1 SGHAT and CDR2 FQNNGV come from the germline V gene. The CDR3 sequence is 13 residues long. The ends were cut back, 3 bases at V and 6 bases at J, with 10 bases in the middle.

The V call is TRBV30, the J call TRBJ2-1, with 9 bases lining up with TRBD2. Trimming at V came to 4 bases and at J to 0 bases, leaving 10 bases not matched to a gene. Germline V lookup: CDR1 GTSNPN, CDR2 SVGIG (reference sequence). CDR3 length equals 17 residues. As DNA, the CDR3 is TGTGCCTGGACGGCTAGCGGGATTGTCCCCTCCTACAATGAGCAGTTCTTC. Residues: CAWTASGIVPSYNEQFF.

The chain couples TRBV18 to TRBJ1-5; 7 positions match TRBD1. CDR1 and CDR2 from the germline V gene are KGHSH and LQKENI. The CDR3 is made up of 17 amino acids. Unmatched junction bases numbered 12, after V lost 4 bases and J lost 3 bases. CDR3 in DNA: TGTGCCAGCTCACTCAGAGCGTATGGACAGGACAATCAGCCCCAGCATTTT. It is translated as CASSLRAYGQDNQPQHF. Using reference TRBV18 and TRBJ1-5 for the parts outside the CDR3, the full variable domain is NAGVMQNPRHLVRRRGQEARLRCSPMKGHSHVYWYRQLPEEGLKFMVYLQKENIIDESGMPKERFSAEFPKEGPSILRIQQVVRGDSAAYFCASSLRAYGQDNQPQHFGDGTRLSIL.

This CDR3 is CASSQFVGLSYEQYF. The CDR3 region has the DNA TGCGCCAGCAGCCAGTTTGTGGGACTGTCCTACGAGCAGTACTTC. The chain has TRBV4-3 and TRBJ2-7, with TRBD2 as a possible D gene (6 bases). This CDR3 spans 15 amino acids. Germline V gene sequence: CDR1 LGHNA, CDR2 YSLEER. Trimming left V 3 bases short and J 1 base short, with 13 bases between.

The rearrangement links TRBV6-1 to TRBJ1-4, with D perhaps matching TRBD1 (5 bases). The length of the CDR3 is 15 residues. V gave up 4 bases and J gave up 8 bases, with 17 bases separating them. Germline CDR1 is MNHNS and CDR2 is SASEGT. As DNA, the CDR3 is TGTGCCAGCAGTGGCAGGGAAGGTTGGGCCGAAAAACTGTTTTTT. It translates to CASSGREGWAEKLFF.

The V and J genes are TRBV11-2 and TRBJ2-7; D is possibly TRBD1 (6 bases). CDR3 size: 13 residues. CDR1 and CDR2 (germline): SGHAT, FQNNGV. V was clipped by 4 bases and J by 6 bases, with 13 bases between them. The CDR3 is CASSYGTQAEQYF. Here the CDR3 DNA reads TGTGCCAGCAGCTACGGGACACAGGCCGAGCAGTACTTC.

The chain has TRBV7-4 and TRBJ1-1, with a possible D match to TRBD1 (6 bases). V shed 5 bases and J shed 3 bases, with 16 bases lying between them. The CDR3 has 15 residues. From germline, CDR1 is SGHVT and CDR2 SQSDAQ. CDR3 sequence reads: CASSPRSGGDTEAFF. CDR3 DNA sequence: TGTGCCAGCAGCCCCCGGTCCGGGGGCGACACTGAAGCTTTCTTT. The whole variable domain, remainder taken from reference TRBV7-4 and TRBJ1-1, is GAGVSQSPRYKVAKRGRDVALRCDSISGHVTLYWYRQTLGQGSEVLTYSQSDAQRDKSGRPSGRFSAERPERSVSTLKIQRTEQGDSAVYLCASSPRSGGDTEAFFGQGTRLTVV.